The 18 T cell receptor beta chains below all came from one sample that was sequenced in a study of Graves' ophthalmopathy and Graves' hyperthyroidism. Researchers took RNA transcripts and amplified TCR beta CDR3 regions from them. The authors performed first-round RT-PCR with HTBI primers and then a second-round multiplex PCR. TCRdb reanalysed the multiplex PCR reads using MiXCR and keeps one entry per CDR3 protein. The sample carries approximately 500,000 distinct CDR3 sequences, 14% recorded once. The specimen sequenced was blood. The origin of the receptors is a woman in her 30s with Graves' ophthalmopathy.

This clonotype showed up many times. The J gene is TRBJ1-5, the V gene TRBV20-1; 8 bases map to TRBD1. The CDR3 has 13 amino acids. CDR1 and CDR2 from the germline V gene are DFQATT and SNEGSKA (reference sequence). Trimming at V came to 6 bases and at J to 9 bases, leaving 10 bases not matched to a gene. CDR3 loop: CSAAGTGLGPQHF. The CDR3 DNA reads TGCAGTGCGGCCGGGACAGGCTTGGGGCCCCAGCATTTT.

This clonotype was seen repeatedly, ten times or more. The V and J genes are TRBV7-2 and TRBJ2-7; 7 bases line up with TRBD1. The V segment lost 3 bases and the J segment 3 bases; nucleotides outside the gene matches: 14. From germline, CDR1 is SGHTA and CDR2 FQGNSA. CDR3 size: 17 residues. The DNA for the CDR3 is TGTGCCAGCAGCTTCATCGCTACAGGGGTCGGGAACTACGAGCAGTACTTC. Translation gives CASSFIATGVGNYEQYF.

The chain carries TRBV28 and TRBJ2-7, with 7 bases that match TRBD1. V lost 6 bases to trimming and J lost 0 bases; unmatched junction nucleotides: 8. Per the germline V gene, CDR1 is MDHEN and CDR2 is SYDVKM. The CDR3 totals 15 residues. The CDR3 nucleotides are TGTGCCAGCAGAATTCGGACAGGCTCCTCCTACGAGCAGTACTTC. Protein: CASRIRTGSSYEQYF.

The V call is TRBV4-2, the J call TRBJ2-7; 7 bases map to TRBD1. V lost 0 bases, J lost 5 bases, and 4 bases stayed unmatched. This CDR3 is 14 amino acids long. CDR1 and CDR2 (germline): LGHNA, YNFKEQ. The CDR3 DNA reads as TGTGCCAGCAGCCAAGACCAGGGGGTTGACGAGCAGTACTTC. It yields the protein CASSQDQGVDEQYF.

The rearrangement joins TRBV12-3 or TRBV12-4 to TRBJ1-5; tentative D call: TRBD1 (5 bases). The V end was cut by 4 bases, the J end by 6 bases, with 13 bases between. This CDR3 has 14 residues. CDR3 sequence reads: CASSYQGFGQPQHF. The CDR3 DNA reads TGTGCCAGCAGTTATCAGGGTTTCGGTCAGCCCCAGCATTTT.

This clonotype was detected many times. This chain links TRBV5-1 with TRBJ1-1; D not certain. The CDR3 extends over 15 amino acids. V gave up 4 bases and J gave up 1 base, with 14 bases separating them. The germline V gene encodes CDR1 SGHRS and CDR2 YFSETQ. CDR3 bases: TGCGCCAGCAGCCCACCCTTCGAGGCGAACACTGAAGCTTTCTTT. Its translation is CASSPPFEANTEAFF.

This clonotype was observed many times. CDR3 sequence reads: CASSGTEAFF. CDR3 DNA: TGTGCCAGCAGCGGTACTGAAGCTTTCTTT. This sequence joins TRBV6-1 and TRBJ1-1; the D is unclear. From germline, CDR1 is MNHNS and CDR2 SASEGT. The V end was cut by 6 bases, the J end by 5 bases, with 4 bases between. This CDR3 spans 10 amino acids.

This clonotype was detected many times. This chain uses TRBV6-2 or TRBV6-3 with TRBJ2-5; no reliable D call. CDR1 is MNHEY, CDR2 SVGEGT, per germline. Trimming took 3 bases from V and 2 from J, leaving 7 bases between them. The CDR3 sequence is 13 residues long. CDR3 nucleotides: TGTGCCAGCAGTTATGGGAATCAAGAGACCCAGTACTTC. It encodes CASSYGNQETQYF.

In this sample, this clonotype turned up many times. V usage is TRBV5-1 and J usage is TRBJ2-7, with TRBD1 identical over 7 bases. The CDR3 contains 13 residues. Germline CDR1 reads SGHRS; CDR2 reads YFSETQ. The trim removed 4 bases at V and 2 bases at J, leaving 3 bases unmatched. The CDR3 bases are TGCGCCAGCAGCGACGACAGGGCCTACGAGCAGTACTTC. The encoded protein is CASSDDRAYEQYF.

Many counts were recorded for this clonotype. This rearrangement joins TRBV25-1 to TRBJ1-2; D is undetermined. Germline loops: CDR1 MGHDK, CDR2 SYGVNS. V lost 5 bases and J lost 2, with 15 bases in between. The CDR3 is 15 residues long. The CDR3: CASSRAGPGNYGYTF. The CDR3 nucleotides are TGTGCCAGCAGTAGAGCTGGACCGGGGAACTATGGCTACACCTTC.

This clonotype was observed at least ten times. The rearrangement links TRBV27 to TRBJ2-6; unclear D gene. From germline, CDR1 is MNHEY and CDR2 SMNVEV (reference sequence). V lost 4 bases, J lost 3 bases, and 10 bases lay in between. The length of the CDR3 is 15 residues. Here the CDR3 reads CASSSLLFGANVLTF. As DNA, the CDR3 is TGTGCCAGCAGTTCCCTGCTATTTGGGGCCAACGTCCTGACTTTC. Full variable domain (outside the CDR3, taken from reference TRBV27 and TRBJ2-6): EAQVTQNPRYLITVTGKKLTVTCSQNMNHEYMSWYRQDPGLGLRQIYYSMNVEVTDKGDVPEGYKVSRKEKRNFPLILESPSPNQTSLYFCASSSLLFGANVLTFGAGSRLTVL.

This clonotype was counted ten times or more. The gene calls are TRBV6-2 or TRBV6-3 and TRBJ1-2, with TRBD1 matching over 7 bases. Germline loops: CDR1 MNHEY, CDR2 SVGEGT. The CDR3 loop spans 12 amino acids. V lost 6 bases to trimming and J lost 7 bases; unmatched junction nucleotides: 5. CDR3: CASSLGTAGYTF. CDR3 in DNA: TGTGCCAGCAGCCTCGGGACAGCTGGCTACACCTTC.

This clonotype was counted many times. This chain joins TRBV28 and TRBJ2-7; a possible D gene is TRBD1 (6 bases). Trimming shortened V by 6 bases and J by 2 bases, and 14 bases separated the two germline ends. The germline gives CDR1 MDHEN, CDR2 SYDVKM. The CDR3 runs 14 residues. This chain's CDR3 is CASRRGWGPYEQYF. CDR3 bases: TGTGCCAGCAGGCGTGGGTGGGGGCCCTACGAGCAGTACTTC.

This clonotype was observed at least ten times. The rearrangement links TRBV11-2 to TRBJ1-5, with no clear D. This CDR3 spans 15 amino acids. Germline lookup yields CDR1 SGHAT and CDR2 FQNNGV. The V end was cut by 0 bases, the J end by 1 base, with 7 bases between. The CDR3 is CASSLEASSNQPQHF. In DNA form, the CDR3 reads TGTGCCAGCAGCTTAGAAGCCTCGAGCAATCAGCCCCAGCATTTT.

This clonotype was picked up many times. This chain connects TRBV6-5 to TRBJ2-5; tentative D call: TRBD2 (6 bases). Germline V CDR1 and CDR2: MNHEY, SVGAGI. The CDR3 runs 13 residues. Trimming removed 2 bases from V and 4 bases from J, with 8 bases in between. Here the CDR3 DNA reads TGTGCCAGCAGTTACCGAGCGGGAGAGACCCAGTACTTC. This translates into CASSYRAGETQYF.

In its sample, this clonotype was seen many times. This rearrangement joins TRBV13 to TRBJ2-7; D not resolved. The germline V gene has CDR1 PRHDT and CDR2 FYEKMQ (reference sequence). This CDR3 spans 12 amino acids. Between the trimmed V and J ends, which lost 0 bases and 12 bases, there was a span of 12 bases. The CDR3 nucleotides read TGTGCCAGCAGCTTAGGCCGCGGCCGAACGTACTTC. Translating it yields CASSLGRGRTYF.

The chain is built from TRBV5-1 and TRBJ2-2, with 10 bases lining up with TRBD2. With V trimmed by 4 bases and J by 4 bases, 10 bases remained unmatched. CDR1 is SGHRS, CDR2 YFSETQ, per germline. The CDR3 length is 17 residues. DNA of the CDR3: TGCGCCAGCAGCGCCGGACTAGCGGTGAGTAGCACCGGGGAGCTGTTTTTT. It is translated as CASSAGLAVSSTGELFF.

This clonotype was picked up a small number of times. This sequence joins TRBV19 and TRBJ1-5, with D possibly matching TRBD1 (5 bases). The CDR3 loop spans 14 amino acids. V was clipped by 8 bases and J by 4 bases, with 15 bases between them. From germline, CDR1 is LNHDA and CDR2 SQIVND (reference sequence). The CDR3 is CASQRGVGNQPQHF. The CDR3 DNA reads TGTGCCAGTCAGCGGGGGGTTGGTAATCAGCCCCAGCATTTT.